The rows below give T cell receptor beta chains drawn from one sample of a study of beta chain features in type 1 diabetes. Using immunoSEQ multiplex PCR, the repertoire was profiled, and TCRdb retains in-frame clones only, with some absent. The sample yields roughly 220,000 clones, about a sixth seen once. The specimen was naive CD4+ T cells from blood. Receptors were obtained from a man aged 25 to 40 with type 1 diabetes. Both conserved end residues are part of each CDR3. Each record gives: clone size, J gene, D gene, V gene, CDR3 protein, CDR3 DNA. D genes are given only for firm matches. Clone size appears in some rows only: once, few, many, or a class for an expanded clone.

>NA|TRBJ1-2|NA|TRBV28
CASSTTDWGYTF
TGTGCCAGCAGTACGACGGATTGGGGCTACACCTTC
>NA|TRBJ2-1|NA|TRBV6-5
CASSPLVKSYNEQFF
TGTGCCAGCAGCCCCCTAGTAAAAAGTTACAATGAGCAGTTCTTC
>NA|TRBJ2-5|NA|TRBV2
CASSERETQYF
TGTGCCAGCAGTGAACGAGAGACCCAGTACTTC
>NA|TRBJ1-1|NA|TRBV25-1
CASNTGYTEAFF
TGTGCCAGCAACACAGGATACACTGAAGCTTTCTTT
>NA|TRBJ2-1|TRBD2|TRBV11-2
CASSSGGPNEQFF
TGTGCCAGCAGCTCGGGAGGTCCGAATGAGCAGTTCTTC
>few|TRBJ2-3|TRBD2|TRBV4-1
CASSLAAGVSTDTQYF
TGCGCCAGCAGCTTAGCGGCGGGAGTGAGCACAGATACGCAGTATTTT
>few|TRBJ2-1|NA|TRBV6-5
CASSRPGSYNEQFF
TGTGCCAGCAGCCGACCTGGCTCCTACAATGAGCAGTTCTTC
>few|TRBJ2-5|TRBD1|TRBV29-1
CSALGQGATKTQYF
TGCAGCGCCCTGGGACAGGGGGCTACGAAGACCCAGTACTTC
>few|TRBJ2-5|NA|TRBV2
CASSLQETQYF
TGTGCCAGCAGTCTCCAAGAGACCCAGTACTTC
>few|TRBJ2-1|NA|TRBV20-1
CSASSHNEQFF
TGCAGTGCTAGTAGCCACAATGAGCAGTTCTTC
>few|TRBJ2-3|TRBD2|TRBV7-2
CASRQSGRGSQDTQYF
TGTGCCAGTCGACAAAGCGGGAGGGGTTCTCAAGATACGCAGTATTTT
>NA|TRBJ2-1|TRBD2|TRBV4-1
CASSLGLAGVSNEQFF
TGCGCCAGCAGCCTGGGACTAGCGGGAGTTTCCAATGAGCAGTTCTTC
>NA|TRBJ1-1|TRBD1|TRBV29-1
CSVQTGLGTEAFF
TGCAGCGTACAGACAGGGTTAGGCACTGAAGCTTTCTTT
>NA|TRBJ2-3|NA|TRBV29-1
CSVEQEPPDTQYF
TGCAGCGTCGAACAGGAGCCTCCAGATACGCAGTATTTT
>NA|TRBJ2-5|TRBD1|TRBV29-1
CSVVEGAREETQYF
TGCAGCGTTGTAGAGGGGGCGCGGGAAGAGACCCAGTACTTC
>NA|TRBJ2-1|NA|TRBV7-6
CASSLAPGQGPYNEQFF
TGTGCCAGCAGCTTAGCGCCCGGGCAGGGACCCTACAATGAGCAGTTCTTC
>few|TRBJ2-3|NA|TRBV5-1
CASSLSPRTDTQYF
TGCGCCAGCAGCTTGAGCCCACGAACAGATACGCAGTATTTT
>NA|TRBJ2-5|NA|TRBV2
CASSEVETQYF
TGTGCCAGCAGTGAAGTTGAGACCCAGTACTTC
>few|TRBJ2-7|NA|TRBV4-1
CASSQLAGTPSYEQYF
TGCGCCAGCAGCCAACTCGCCGGGACACCCTCCTACGAGCAGTACTTC
>few|TRBJ2-5|NA|TRBV29-1
CSVAPSRETQYF
TGCAGCGTGGCGCCTAGTCGTGAGACCCAGTACTTC
>few|TRBJ1-1|NA|TRBV15
CATSARSNTEAFF
TGTGCCACCAGCGCCCGGTCGAACACTGAAGCTTTCTTT
>NA|TRBJ1-5|NA|TRBV29-1
CSVVDSNQPQHF
TGCAGCGTTGTTGATAGCAATCAGCCCCAGCATTTT
>few|TRBJ2-2|TRBD2|TRBV25-1
CASSVSGRAFTGELFF
TGTGCCAGCAGTGTTAGCGGGAGGGCCTTCACCGGGGAGCTGTTTTTT
>NA|TRBJ2-5|NA|TRBV5-1
CASSLTVQETQYF
TGCGCCAGCAGCTTGACAGTTCAAGAGACCCAGTACTTC
>NA|TRBJ1-4|NA|TRBV27
CASSLSTGRREKLFF
TGTGCCAGCAGTTTATCGACCGGGCGGCGGGAAAAACTGTTTTTT
>NA|TRBJ2-1|TRBD2|TRBV28
CASSPRGLAGGYNEQFF
TGTGCCAGCAGTCCCCGCGGACTAGCGGGGGGCTACAATGAGCAGTTCTTC
>few|TRBJ2-5|NA|TRBV9
CASSFDQGGETQYF
TGTGCCAGCAGCTTCGACCAGGGGGGAGAGACCCAGTACTTC